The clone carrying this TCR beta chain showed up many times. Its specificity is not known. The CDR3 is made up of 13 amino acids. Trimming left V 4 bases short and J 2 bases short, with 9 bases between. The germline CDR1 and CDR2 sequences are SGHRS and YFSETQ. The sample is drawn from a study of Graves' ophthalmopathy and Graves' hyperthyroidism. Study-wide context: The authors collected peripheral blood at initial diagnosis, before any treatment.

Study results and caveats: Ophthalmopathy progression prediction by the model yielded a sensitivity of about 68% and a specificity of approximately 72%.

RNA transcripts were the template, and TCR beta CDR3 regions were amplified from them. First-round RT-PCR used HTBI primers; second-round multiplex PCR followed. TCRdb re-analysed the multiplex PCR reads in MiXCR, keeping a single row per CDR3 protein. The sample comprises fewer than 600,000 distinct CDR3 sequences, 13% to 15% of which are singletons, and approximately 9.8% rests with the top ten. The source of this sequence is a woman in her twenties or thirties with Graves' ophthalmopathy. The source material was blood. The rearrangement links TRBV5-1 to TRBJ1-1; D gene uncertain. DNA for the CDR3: TGCGCCAGCAGCCCAAACGTCAACACTGAAGCTTTCTTT. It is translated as CASSPNVNTEAFF. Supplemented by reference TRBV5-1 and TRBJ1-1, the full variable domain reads KAGVTQTPRYLIKTRGQQVTLSCSPISGHRSVSWYQQTPGQGLQFLFEYFSETQRNKGNFPGRFSGRQFSNSRSEMNVSTLELGDSALYLCASSPNVNTEAFFGQGTRLTVV.